Listed below are T cell receptor beta chains from one sample, sequenced in a study of OX40 agonist ivuxolimab in advanced cancers. Libraries were prepared by immunoSEQ multiplex PCR; TCRdb keeps only in-frame clonotypes and omits some of them. The sample contains roughly 63,000 clones, over 80% of which appear only once. The material was CD4+ or CD8+ T cells sorted from blood, obtained in a trial of the OX40 agonist ivuxolimab. These receptors were obtained from an adult with an advanced solid tumor such as melanoma, head and neck, liver or kidney cancer. CDR3s include the opening cysteine and the closing phenylalanine or tryptophan. A D gene is named only where the DNA matches it firmly. The listing skips clone size in some rows; elsewhere it reads once, few, many or a size class.

d_call: NA
j_call: TRBJ1-5
v_call: TRBV6-5
clone_size: NA
cdr3_aa: CASSLEPTHQPQHF
cdr3_nt: TGTGCCAGCAGTTTAGAACCTACTCATCAGCCCCAGCATTTT

d_call: NA
j_call: TRBJ2-2
v_call: TRBV9
clone_size: NA
cdr3_aa: CASSVATVANTGELFF
cdr3_nt: TGTGCCAGCAGCGTAGCAACGGTCGCGAACACCGGGGAGCTGTTTTTT

d_call: NA
j_call: TRBJ2-1
v_call: TRBV2
clone_size: once
cdr3_aa: CASTRESSYNEQFF
cdr3_nt: TGTGCCAGCACCCGCGAGAGCTCCTACAATGAGCAGTTCTTC

d_call: TRBD1
j_call: TRBJ1-4
v_call: TRBV2
clone_size: NA
cdr3_aa: CASSGPGQFFSSNEKLFF
cdr3_nt: TGTGCCAGCAGTGGTCCGGGACAGTTTTTTTCCTCTAATGAAAAACTGTTTTTT

d_call: TRBD2
j_call: TRBJ2-3
v_call: TRBV14
clone_size: NA
cdr3_aa: CASSPWTSGGTDTQYF
cdr3_nt: TGTGCCAGCAGCCCGTGGACTAGCGGGGGCACAGATACGCAGTATTTT

d_call: NA
j_call: TRBJ1-2
v_call: TRBV28
clone_size: once
cdr3_aa: CASSWMNYGYTF
cdr3_nt: TGTGCCAGCAGTTGGATGAACTATGGCTACACCTTC

d_call: NA
j_call: TRBJ1-2
v_call: TRBV9
clone_size: NA
cdr3_aa: CASSVAHPTYGYTF
cdr3_nt: TGTGCCAGCAGCGTAGCCCATCCCACCTATGGCTACACCTTC

d_call: NA
j_call: TRBJ1-1
v_call: TRBV5-6
clone_size: few
cdr3_aa: CASTPRRGALTEAFF
cdr3_nt: TGTGCCAGCACCCCTCGGAGGGGGGCGCTCACTGAAGCTTTCTTT

d_call: TRBD1
j_call: TRBJ1-3
v_call: TRBV5-1
clone_size: NA
cdr3_aa: CASSPGGTGGTIYF
cdr3_nt: TGCGCCAGCAGCCCGGGGGGGACAGGCGGCACCATATATTTT

d_call: NA
j_call: TRBJ1-4
v_call: TRBV30
clone_size: few
cdr3_aa: CAWSVGEEKLFF
cdr3_nt: TGTGCCTGGAGTGTGGGCGAAGAAAAACTGTTTTTT

d_call: NA
j_call: TRBJ1-3
v_call: TRBV28
clone_size: NA
cdr3_aa: CASSTAGNTIYF
cdr3_nt: TGTGCCAGCAGTACCGCAGGAAACACCATATATTTT

d_call: NA
j_call: TRBJ1-2
v_call: TRBV7-2
clone_size: NA
cdr3_aa: CASSLADRLLYGYTF
cdr3_nt: TGTGCCAGCAGCTTAGCGGACCGCCTTTTATATGGCTACACCTTC

d_call: NA
j_call: TRBJ2-4
v_call: TRBV19
clone_size: NA
cdr3_aa: CASLAPASGNIQYF
cdr3_nt: TGTGCCAGTCTCGCGCCGGCGTCCGGAAACATTCAGTACTTC

d_call: NA
j_call: TRBJ2-2
v_call: TRBV18
clone_size: once
cdr3_aa: CASSPPNRRHIGELFF
cdr3_nt: TGTGCCAGCTCACCACCAAACAGGCGGCATATCGGGGAGCTGTTTTTT

d_call: NA
j_call: TRBJ1-2
v_call: TRBV19
clone_size: NA
cdr3_aa: CASSIARDAYGYTF
cdr3_nt: TGTGCCAGTAGTATAGCAAGGGATGCCTATGGCTACACCTTC

d_call: TRBD2
j_call: TRBJ2-5
v_call: TRBV9
clone_size: NA
cdr3_aa: CASSGSGGALETQYF
cdr3_nt: TGTGCCAGCAGCGGGAGCGGGGGGGCCCTTGAGACCCAGTACTTC

d_call: NA
j_call: TRBJ1-3
v_call: TRBV6-5
clone_size: NA
cdr3_aa: CASSYSPATAGNTIYF
cdr3_nt: TGTGCCAGCAGTTACTCACCAGCCACTGCGGGAAACACCATATATTTT

d_call: NA
j_call: TRBJ2-5
v_call: TRBV5-1
clone_size: NA
cdr3_aa: CASTPPVGMETQYF
cdr3_nt: TGCGCCAGCACACCCCCCGTAGGGATGGAGACCCAGTACTTC

d_call: NA
j_call: TRBJ2-1
v_call: TRBV19
clone_size: NA
cdr3_aa: CASSLRQVMTYNEQFF
cdr3_nt: TGTGCCAGTAGTCTCAGACAGGTAATGACCTACAATGAGCAGTTCTTC

d_call: NA
j_call: TRBJ2-5
v_call: TRBV4-1
clone_size: NA
cdr3_aa: CASSLGTSETQYF
cdr3_nt: TGCGCCAGCAGCCTCGGGACTTCAGAGACCCAGTACTTC

d_call: NA
j_call: TRBJ1-4
v_call: TRBV9
clone_size: NA
cdr3_aa: CASSGGTTNEKLFF
cdr3_nt: TGTGCCAGCAGCGGGGGGACGACTAATGAAAAACTGTTTTTT

d_call: TRBD1
j_call: TRBJ2-1
v_call: TRBV7-2
clone_size: NA
cdr3_aa: CASSTGGTGRGYEQFF
cdr3_nt: TGTGCCAGCAGCACAGGAGGGACAGGGCGGGGGTATGAGCAGTTCTTC

d_call: TRBD1
j_call: TRBJ1-6
v_call: TRBV5-1
clone_size: NA
cdr3_aa: CASSPSGGGMNSPLHF
cdr3_nt: TGCGCCAGCAGCCCTTCAGGGGGCGGTATGAATTCACCCCTCCACTTT

d_call: NA
j_call: TRBJ1-1
v_call: TRBV5-6
clone_size: NA
cdr3_aa: CASSPISSDTEAFF
cdr3_nt: TGTGCCAGCAGCCCAATATCGTCGGACACTGAAGCTTTCTTT